Each of the 16 T cell receptor beta chains below was sequenced from the same sample in a study of blood T cell repertoires in COVID-19. Some clones are missing from TCRdb's copy, which holds only in-frame ones; the method was immunoSEQ multiplex PCR. This sample carries 95,000 or so clones, approximately 84% of them seen once, and the ten largest clones take roughly 22%. Sequencing was performed on peripheral blood. Every receptor here comes from a human donor in a cohort sampled during active COVID-19.

This chain links TRBV19 with TRBJ1-2, with 11 nucleotides matching TRBD1. J lost 8 bases, V lost 6 bases, and 5 bases had no gene match. Germline CDR1 LNHDA, CDR2 SQIVND (reference sequence). The CDR3 is 13 residues long. The CDR3 DNA is TGTGCCAGTAGGGGACAGGGGGTCGGGGGCTACACCTTC. Its protein product is CASRGQGVGGYTF.

This clone came up a few times. The V call is TRBV24-1, the J call TRBJ2-2, with D possibly TRBD1 on 5 matching bases. CDR3 length equals 14 residues. Trimming took 4 bases from V and 6 from J, leaving 11 bases between them. CDR1 KGHDR and CDR2 SFDVKD come from the germline V gene. In nucleotides, the CDR3 is TGTGCCACCAGTGAAAGACAGTACGCCGGGGAGCTGTTTTTT. Its protein product is CATSERQYAGELFF.

A single count supports this clone. The chain recombines TRBV3-1 (or the pseudogene TRBV3-2) with TRBJ1-1; TRBD1 agrees at 7 bases. The CDR3 is 12 residues long. V dropped 5 bases and J dropped 7; count of bases not matched to a gene: 4. Germline V gene lookup returns CDR1 LGHDT and CDR2 YNNKEL (reference sequence). CDR3 coding DNA: TGTGCCAGCAGCTCGACAGGGATTGAAGCTTTCTTT. Translated, it gives CASSSTGIEAFF.

The rearrangement joins TRBV27 to TRBJ2-5; 14 bases align to TRBD2. The CDR3 loop spans 16 amino acids. Germline V gene sequence: CDR1 MNHEY, CDR2 SMNVEV (reference sequence). The trim removed 2 bases at V and 2 bases at J, leaving 1 base unmatched. CDR3 protein: CASSLGLAGGQETQYF. DNA of the CDR3: TGTGCCAGCAGTTTAGGACTAGCGGGGGGACAAGAGACCCAGTACTTC.

V usage is TRBV5-6 and J usage is TRBJ1-5; D uncertain. This CDR3 region has 15 residues. The germline V gene encodes CDR1 SGHDT and CDR2 YYEEEE. Trimming left V 4 bases short and J 5 bases short, with 16 bases between. The CDR3 here is CASSRSWREHQPQHF. The CDR3 nucleotides are TGTGCCAGCAGCCGTTCGTGGAGGGAACATCAGCCCCAGCATTTT.

The rearrangement uses TRBV24-1 and TRBJ1-2, with a possible D match to TRBD1 (5 bases). The CDR3 spans 17 residues. Per germline, CDR1 KGHDR and CDR2 SFDVKD. Trimming left V 3 bases short and J 4 bases short, with 20 bases between. CDR3: CATSDQRAQTAIYGYTF. The CDR3 DNA reads TGTGCCACCAGTGATCAACGCGCCCAGACAGCGATCTATGGCTACACCTTC.

The V call is TRBV29-1, the J call TRBJ1-3; no clear D. Germline V lookup: CDR1 SQVTM, CDR2 ANQGSEA. The V end was cut by 7 bases, the J end by 4 bases, with 8 bases between. The CDR3 runs to 11 residues. CDR3 amino acids: CSAGSGNTIYF. CDR3 bases: TGCAGCGCCGGGTCCGGAAACACCATATATTTT.

The chain is built from TRBV5-8 and TRBJ2-2, with 7 bases identical to TRBD2. Germline V CDR1 and CDR2: SGHTS, YDEGEE. The CDR3 has 16 residues. J lost 0 bases, V lost 3 bases, and 5 bases had no gene match. CDR3 nucleotide sequence: TGTGCCAGCAGCTCCGCGCGGGGGACGAACACCGGGGAGCTGTTTTTT. As protein: CASSSARGTNTGELFF. The full variable domain, rest sourced from reference TRBV5-8 and TRBJ2-2, is EAGVTQSPTHLIKTRGQQATLRCSPISGHTSVYWYQQALGLGLQFLLWYDEGEERNRGNFPPRFSGRQFPNYSSELNVNALELEDSALYLCASSSARGTNTGELFFGEGSRLTVL.

The chain links TRBV4-1 to TRBJ1-5; TRBD1 aligns across 12 bases. Germline lookup yields CDR1 MGHRA and CDR2 YSYEKL. Germline trimming cut 0 bases from V and 7 bases from J; bases unmatched to any gene: 4. The length of the CDR3 is 16 residues. As DNA, the CDR3 is TGCGCCAGCAGCCAAGAAGGGACAGGGGGCTTACAGCCCCAGCATTTT. Residues: CASSQEGTGGLQPQHF.

The V call is TRBV7-8, the J call TRBJ1-1; possibly TRBD1 for D (5 bases). CDR1 and CDR2 from the germline V gene are SGHVS and FQNEAQ. CDR3 size: 14 residues. Trimming took off 5 bases at V and 7 bases at J, with 17 bases between the two ends. The CDR3 protein is CASSEKTGLREAFF. The DNA for the CDR3 is TGTGCCAGCAGCGAAAAAACAGGTCTGCGTGAAGCTTTCTTT.

V is TRBV18 and J is TRBJ2-3; perhaps TRBD1 as D (5 bases). Germline CDR1 reads KGHSH; CDR2 reads LQKENI. Deletions cut 3 bases from V and 0 bases from J, with 10 bases between. The CDR3 runs 15 residues. CDR3 in DNA: TGTGCCAGCTCACCGGACACCCTTAGCACAGATACGCAGTATTTT. Translation: CASSPDTLSTDTQYF.

This chain joins TRBV5-1 and TRBJ1-5, with D tentatively TRBD1 (6 bases). This CDR3 spans 14 amino acids. Trimming stripped 2 bases from V and 5 bases from J, with 11 bases between. Germline V gives CDR1 SGHRS, CDR2 YFSETQ. The CDR3 loop is CASSLQGNDQPQHF. In DNA, the CDR3 is TGCGCCAGCAGCTTACAGGGTAACGATCAGCCCCAGCATTTT. Supplemented by reference TRBV5-1 and TRBJ1-5, the full variable domain reads KAGVTQTPRYLIKTRGQQVTLSCSPISGHRSVSWYQQTPGQGLQFLFEYFSETQRNKGNFPGRFSGRQFSNSRSEMNVSTLELGDSALYLCASSLQGNDQPQHFGDGTRLSIL.

V usage is TRBV10-2 and J usage is TRBJ1-5; no clear D. The germline V gene has CDR1 WSHSY and CDR2 SAAADI. V lost 2 bases, J lost 2 bases, and 25 bases lay in between. The CDR3 has 20 residues. The CDR3 DNA follows: TGCGCCAGCAGTGAGCGTAGCGGCACCCGAATTTATACAGGCAATCAGCCCCAGCATTTT. This translates into CASSERSGTRIYTGNQPQHF.

To note about this clone: Other DNA sequences in the sample encode the same CDR3. The chain couples TRBV28 to TRBJ1-5; D not certain. The CDR3 sequence is 14 residues long. Germline values: CDR1 MDHEN, CDR2 SYDVKM. The V end was cut by 6 bases, the J end by 3 bases, with 12 bases between. For the CDR3, the DNA is TGTGCCAGCAGCTCGACCGGGGACAATCAGCCCCAGCATTTT. Its translation: CASSSTGDNQPQHF.

This clone was seen once. V usage is TRBV11-2 and J usage is TRBJ1-1, with D possibly matching TRBD1 (6 bases). Per germline, CDR1 SGHAT and CDR2 FQNNGV. Trimming stripped 4 bases from V and 4 bases from J, with 19 bases between. The CDR3 is 16 amino acids. The CDR3 protein is CASSSTRGKAFTEAFF. CDR3 nucleotides: TGTGCCAGCAGCTCGACCAGGGGAAAAGCGTTCACTGAAGCTTTCTTT.

The J gene is TRBJ1-5, the V gene TRBV19; D possibly corresponds to TRBD1 (6 bases). The CDR3 runs to 15 residues. The V end was cut by 1 base, the J end by 2 bases, with 9 bases between. CDR1 and CDR2 from the germline V gene are LNHDA and SQIVND (reference sequence). DNA of the CDR3: TGTGCCAGTAGTATAGGGACAGTTGGCAATCAGCCCCAGCATTTT. It is translated as CASSIGTVGNQPQHF.